Below, 22 T cell receptor beta chains from the same sample are listed, as sequenced in a study of breast tumors, draining lymph nodes, adjacent tissues. Each CDR3 protein is one row after TCRdb ran MiXCR on the multiplex PCR reads. The profile shows about 35,000 distinct CDR3 sequences, 35% to 40% of them singletons. What was sequenced was breast tumor tissue. Receptors originate from a female donor with breast cancer. Some clones in this sample may be carry-over from other donors' samples.

With respect to this clonotype: This may be a read error, as it is one base from a much larger clone. Given the absence of the conserved phenylalanine or tryptophan at the CDR3 end, a read error is likely. The chain recombines TRBV3-1 with TRBJ2-5, with TRBD2 matching over 7 bases. CDR3 size: 15 residues. The V and J ends lost 4 bases and 5 bases, in that order; junction bases with no gene match: 10. The germline CDR1 and CDR2 sequences are LGHDT and YNNKEL (reference sequence). DNA for the CDR3: TGTGCCAGCAGCCGCCTGGCAGGACTAGATGAGACCCAGTACCTC. This sequence encodes CASSRLAGLDETQYL.

This chain joins TRBV20-1 and TRBJ2-7; possible D gene TRBD2, 5 bases. The V gene lost 3 bases and the J gene lost 2 bases, with 11 bases spanning the gap. Per germline, CDR1 DFQATT and CDR2 SNEGSKA (reference sequence). The CDR3 covers 13 residues. Written as DNA, the CDR3 is TGCAGTGCTAGTAGCGACGGAACCTACGAGCAGTACTTC. Translated: CSASSDGTYEQYF.

In the case of this clonotype: In this CDR3 the conserved last residue, phenylalanine or tryptophan, is missing, so a read error is likely. V gene TRBV25-1 combines with J gene TRBJ2-3; D may correspond to TRBD1 or TRBD2 (5 bases each). Germline CDR1 reads MGHDK; CDR2 reads SYGVNS. Trimming pared 7 bases from V and 3 bases from J, leaving 29 bases between. The CDR3 spans 19 residues. The CDR3 sequence is CASTVTRGSRREGTDTQYL. CDR3 bases: TGTGCCAGCACAGTGACGAGGGGTTCAAGGAGAGAGGGAACAGATACGCAGTATCTT.

This clonotype was seen at least ten times. The V and J genes are TRBV12-3 or TRBV12-4 and TRBJ2-7; D may be TRBD1 (5 bases). This CDR3 contains 15 residues. Trimming left V 6 bases short and J 3 bases short, with 18 bases between. DNA for the CDR3: TGTGCCAGCAGACCCTCAACAGGACCTTACTACGAGCAGTACTTC. Amino acid sequence: CASRPSTGPYYEQYF.

A few counts support this clonotype. One base away lies a much larger clone, so this may be a sequencing read error. V gene TRBV7-2 combines with J gene TRBJ2-3, with D possibly TRBD2 on 5 matching bases. The germline V and J ends were trimmed by 0 bases and 8 bases, with 9 bases remaining between them. Germline V gene lookup returns CDR1 SGHTA and CDR2 FQGNSA. This CDR3 region has 13 residues. The CDR3 sequence: CASSLAFEGTQYF. CDR3 nucleotides: TGTGCCAGCAGCTTAGCTTTCGAGGGTACGCAGTATTTT. Looking up the rest from reference TRBV7-2 and TRBJ2-3 gives the full variable domain: GAGVSQSPSNKVTEKGKDVELRCDPISGHTALYWYRQSLGQGLEFLIYFQGNSAPDKSGLPSDRFSAERTGGSVSTLTIQRTQQEDSAVYLCASSLAFEGTQYFGPGTRLTVL.

This clonotype was seen repeatedly, ten times or more. V and J are TRBV15 and TRBJ2-4; unclear D gene. This CDR3 is 16 amino acids long. Trimming took 0 bases from V and 6 from J, leaving 15 bases between them. Germline assignment: CDR1 LNHNV and CDR2 YYDKDF (reference sequence). In DNA form, the CDR3 reads TGTGCCACCAGCAGAGACTCCCCGGCAGGCGGAAACATTCAGTACTTC. The encoded protein is CATSRDSPAGGNIQYF.

There are a few counts of this clonotype. The chain combines TRBV12-3 or TRBV12-4 with TRBJ2-3; possibly TRBD1 for D (6 bases). The CDR3 is made up of 13 amino acids. V lost 8 bases and J lost 4, with 13 bases in between. CDR3 coding DNA: TGTGCCAGCGGACAGAGAGGAGCAGATACGCAGTATTTT. It is translated as CASGQRGADTQYF.

This clonotype was recorded at least ten times. V is TRBV4-2 and J is TRBJ1-6; 7 nucleotides match TRBD1. The CDR3 sequence is 16 residues long. CDR1 is LGHNA and CDR2 is YNFKEQ in the germline V gene. V shed 0 bases and J 6 bases; nucleotides not matched to a gene: 5. CDR3 DNA: TGTGCCAGCAGCCAAGATCGGAACAGGGGTAATTCACCCCTCCACTTT. Translated: CASSQDRNRGNSPLHF.

This clonotype was picked up one time. This may arise from a read error, as a much more abundant clone is one base away. Lacking the conserved final phenylalanine or tryptophan, this CDR3 likely reflects a read error. V and J are TRBV19 and TRBJ2-1, with no clear D. The CDR3 consists of 14 residues. Germline V gene sequence: CDR1 LNHDA, CDR2 SQIVND (reference sequence). The V end was cut by 4 bases, the J end by 0 bases, with 7 bases between. The CDR3 sequence is CASSSFSSYNEQFL. In DNA form, the CDR3 reads TGTGCCAGTAGTAGCTTCAGCTCCTACAATGAGCAGTTCCTC.

This CDR3 reads CASSLKVGLSYEQYF. The CDR3 nucleotides are TGTGCCAGCAGCTTAAAAGTGGGGCTAAGCTACGAGCAGTACTTC. The V gene is TRBV11-2, the J gene TRBJ2-7; D perhaps matches TRBD1 (5 bases). Germline V gene lookup returns CDR1 SGHAT and CDR2 FQNNGV. V was shortened by 2 bases and J by 3 bases, with 14 bases between the two germline ends. The CDR3 has 15 residues. The variable domain in full, completed from reference TRBV11-2 and TRBJ2-7, reads EAGVAQSPRYKIIEKRQSVAFWCNPISGHATLYWYQQILGQGPKLLIQFQNNGVVDDSQLPKDRFSAERLKGVDSTLKIQPAKLEDSAVYLCASSLKVGLSYEQYFGPGTRLTVT.

This rearrangement joins TRBV6-6 to TRBJ2-7, with D hard to call. The germline gives CDR1 MNHNY, CDR2 SVGAGI (reference sequence). V was shortened by 6 bases and J by 4 bases, with 16 bases between the two germline ends. The CDR3 runs to 14 residues. CDR3 amino acids: CASSLDSSGYEQYF. The CDR3 DNA follows: TGTGCCAGCAGCTTAGATTCCTCTGGGTACGAGCAGTACTTC.

This clonotype was found many times. V is TRBV7-2 and J is TRBJ2-1, with 12 bases aligning to TRBD2. CDR3 length: 15 amino acids. Germline values: CDR1 SGHTA, CDR2 FQGNSA. The V gene end was trimmed by 4 bases and the J gene end by 5 bases; junction bases not matched to a gene: 3. The CDR3 nucleotides read TGTGCCAGCAGCTCCTGGACTAGCGGGAACAATGAGCAGTTCTTC. Protein sequence: CASSSWTSGNNEQFF.

This clonotype was observed at least ten times. The chain has TRBV5-4 and TRBJ2-3; perhaps TRBD2 as D (6 bases). The CDR3 consists of 15 residues. From germline, CDR1 is SGHNT and CDR2 YYREEE (reference sequence). Between the trimmed V and J ends, which lost 4 bases and 3 bases, there was a span of 15 bases. The CDR3 DNA reads as TGTGCCAGCAGCACTGAGGGAGGTAGGACAGATACGCAGTATTTT. Its translation is CASSTEGGRTDTQYF.

Only a few counts were recorded for this clonotype. The chain combines TRBV7-2 with TRBJ2-4; tentatively, D is TRBD1 or TRBD2 (5 bases each). The CDR3 sequence is 15 residues long. The germline gives CDR1 SGHTA, CDR2 FQGNSA. V was cut by 5 bases and J by 0 bases, with 11 bases left in between. The CDR3 nucleotides read TGTGCCAGCAGCCGGGACCGATTAGCCAAAAACATTCAGTACTTC. Its translation is CASSRDRLAKNIQYF.

This clonotype appeared a few times. The rearrangement joins TRBV29-1 to TRBJ2-7; TRBD1 agrees at 7 bases. This CDR3 is 13 amino acids long. After removal of 4 bases from V and 2 bases from J, the junction contained 5 bases not matched to a gene. Germline V gene data show CDR1 as SQVTM and CDR2 as ANQGSEA. The CDR3 spells CSVVGQTTYEQYF. The DNA of the CDR3 is TGCAGCGTTGTGGGACAGACTACCTACGAGCAGTACTTC.

About this clonotype: This may be a read error: a much more frequent sequence differs by one nucleotide. The genes are TRBV4-3 and TRBJ2-2, with D possibly matching TRBD1 (5 bases). This CDR3 spans 15 amino acids. Germline CDR1 is LGHNA and CDR2 is YSLEER. The CDR3 protein is CASSQEQVNAGELFF. DNA of the CDR3: TGCGCCAGCAGCCAAGAACAGGTGAACGCCGGGGAGCTGTTTTTT.

In the case of this clonotype: The junction departs from the called germline gene at one end, perhaps through a read error. The J gene is TRBJ2-1, the V gene TRBV7-2, with TRBD2 matching 13 bases. This CDR3 comprises 14 residues. Looked up from germline, CDR1 is SGHTA and CDR2 is FQGNSA. This CDR3 is CASSPTRLAGGQFF. CDR3 coding DNA: TGCGCCAGCAGCCCGACAAGACTAGCGGGAGGGCAGTTCTTC.

This clonotype was observed at least ten times. The chain uses TRBV5-5 and TRBJ1-2; 7 nucleotides agree with TRBD1. Germline-derived CDR1 and CDR2 are SGHKS and YYEKEE (reference sequence). The V and J ends lost 4 bases and 4 bases, in that order; junction bases with no gene match: 13. The CDR3 sequence is 16 residues long. CDR3 bases: TGTGCCAGCAGCCCGCGTTGGGATGACAGGGTCTATGGCTACACCTTC. Protein sequence: CASSPRWDDRVYGYTF. Full variable domain (missing parts from reference TRBV5-5 and TRBJ1-2): DAGVTQSPTHLIKTRGQQVTLRCSPISGHKSVSWYQQVLGQGPQFIFQYYEKEERGRGNFPDRFSARQFPNYSSELNVNALLLGDSALYLCASSPRWDDRVYGYTFGSGTRLTVV.

The table lists this clonotype with many counts. A much larger clone differs from this one at a single base, so this may be a read error. The chain links TRBV6-6 to TRBJ2-1; 9 bases fit TRBD1. This CDR3 has 11 amino acids. Per the germline V gene, CDR1 is MNHNY and CDR2 is SVGAGI (reference sequence). The junction had 8 bases not matched to a gene; V was cut back by 8 bases and J by 15 bases. The CDR3 loop reads CASGGQGEWFF. The CDR3 DNA follows: TGTGCCAGCGGGGGACAGGGTGAGTGGTTCTTC.

This clonotype was found a few times. The chain uses TRBV6-1 and TRBJ2-3, with 7 nucleotides matching TRBD2. The CDR3 is 12 residues long. V lost 11 bases to trimming and J lost 7 bases; unmatched junction nucleotides: 9. The germline gives CDR1 MNHNS, CDR2 SASEGT. The CDR3 DNA reads as TGTGCCGGGGCTGCTAGCGGTAATACGCAGTATTTT. This translates into CAGAASGNTQYF.

The sample holds many counts of this clonotype. This chain joins TRBV14 and TRBJ2-5; 13 positions agree with TRBD2. CDR1 and CDR2 from the germline V gene are SGHDN and FVKESK. The CDR3 has 14 residues. The ends lost 8 bases at V and 5 bases at J; junction bases unmatched: 5. The CDR3 coding sequence is TGTGCCAGCGGACTAGCGGGAGCAGGGGAGACCCAGTACTTC. Translated: CASGLAGAGETQYF.

In this sample, this clonotype turned up a few times. This chain uses TRBV19 with TRBJ2-3; 8 bases line up with TRBD1. The CDR3 contains 17 residues. Trimming at V came to 5 bases and at J to 3 bases, leaving 13 bases not matched to a gene. CDR1 is LNHDA, CDR2 SQIVND, per germline (reference sequence). The CDR3 DNA is TGTGCCAGTAGTGGCCCGTGGACAGGGAGGTCAACAGATACGCAGTATTTT. This gives the protein CASSGPWTGRSTDTQYF.